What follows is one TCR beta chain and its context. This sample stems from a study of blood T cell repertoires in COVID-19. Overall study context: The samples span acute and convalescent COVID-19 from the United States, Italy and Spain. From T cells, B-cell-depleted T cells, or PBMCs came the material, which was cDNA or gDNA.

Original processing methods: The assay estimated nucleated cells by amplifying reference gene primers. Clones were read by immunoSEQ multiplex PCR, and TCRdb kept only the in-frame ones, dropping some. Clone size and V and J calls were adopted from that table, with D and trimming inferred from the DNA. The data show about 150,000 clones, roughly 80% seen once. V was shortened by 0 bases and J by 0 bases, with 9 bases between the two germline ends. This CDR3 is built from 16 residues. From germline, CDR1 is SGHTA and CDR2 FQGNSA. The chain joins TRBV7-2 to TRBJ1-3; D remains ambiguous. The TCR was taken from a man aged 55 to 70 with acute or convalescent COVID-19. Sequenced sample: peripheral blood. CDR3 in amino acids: CASSLAGGFSGNTIYF. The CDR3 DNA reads TGTGCCAGCAGCTTAGCGGGAGGCTTCTCTGGAAACACCATATATTTT.